The entry below describes one TCR beta chain. In this sample, this clone turned up many times. Its binding antigen is unknown. No much larger clone is present one base from it, and per-base qualities are unavailable. The sample holds other DNA sequences that translate to the same CDR3. Including cysteine and phenylalanine, the CDR3 has 13 amino acids. Only the CDR3 DNA is retained, 39 bases long and in frame from the first base. V loses 0 bases, J loses 11 bases, and the germline ends lie 13 bases apart. CDR1 MNHNS and CDR2 SASEGT were looked up in the germline V gene. These data are taken from a study of beta chain features in type 1 diabetes (dated 2018 in TCRdb). As for the study more broadly: Patients and healthy donors did not differ in mean age, gender distribution, total cell number or subset yield. In the study, TCRB repertoires of sorted circulating CD4+ T cell subsets from recently diagnosed type 1 diabetes patients were compared with those of matched healthy donors. A total of roughly 98,000,000 sorted cells were examined across all samples, and RNA yield correlated strongly with the number of cells per subset. Regulatory and stem cell-like memory subsets were isolated from only 8 patients and roughly eight healthy donors, whereas naive and central memory subsets came from all 28 donors.

Each donor gave one peripheral blood draw, about 110 mL on average, collected into heparinised tubes. A BD FACSAria II was used to sort naive, central memory, regulatory and stem cell-like memory CD4+ T cells with a panel that included CD45RO, CCR7, CD25, CD127, CD95 and CD27. Every sorted population had a purity above 98%. PBMCs were isolated right away by Lymphoprep density gradient centrifugation and were stained directly, without culture. So that batch effects would be minimized, each experiment stained and sorted samples in pairs, pairing one healthy donor with one patient. Study-wide conclusions, independent of this receptor: Naive, central memory and regulatory TCRB repertoires appeared to be more alike among patients than among healthy donors. Because the HLA sub-analyses included only small numbers of individuals, any influence of HLA type on TCRB rearrangement was left unresolved. Sequencing cDNA rather than genomic DNA could over-represent highly expressing activated cells, although activation and CD3 levels did not differ between groups. Shorter templates might have been favored by PCR, but patient and control samples were amplified and corrected together, so both groups would have been affected equally by any skew. Patients with type 1 diabetes made fewer insertions and deleted more nucleotides at VDJ recombination sites, implying thymic rearrangement abnormalities. In all four CD4+ subsets, TCRB CDR3 length was moderately but significantly shorter in type 1 diabetes patients.

All of the isolated RNA was reverse transcribed with the High Capacity cDNA Reverse Transcription Kit, so expressed TCRB transcripts were sequenced. Naive, central memory and regulatory T cell samples underwent deep immunoSEQ sequencing, averaging roughly 3.4 million total reads per sample. Sorted cells were lysed in RLT buffer, and RNA was extracted using DNase-treated RNeasy Micro or Mini kits according to cell number. To prevent cross-contamination, each cell subset was processed individually, whereas patient and healthy donor samples were processed jointly. The immunoSEQ multiplex PCR was used to amplify TCRB sequences from cDNA, yielding 87-bp fragments that span the CDR3 region. Amplicons were sequenced on the Illumina HiSeq platform. As for how the authors treated the data: Synthetic template baselines were used to correct PCR bias computationally, reads within Hamming distance 2 were collapsed, and singletons that could not be merged were discarded. Reads were aligned against IMGT to assign V, D and J genes, CDR3 length and insertions or deletions at six rearrangement sites. Within each subset, clonotype counts were normalized to sorted cell number, after which true diversity and Gini coefficients were computed with the tcR R package. The overlap coefficient, calculated on TCRB nucleotide sequences, was used to quantify repertoire sharing. TCRdb retrieved this table from immuneACCESS and kept in-frame rearrangements only. Not all clones are present; in checked studies, unresolved V genes account for under half, and no reason is known for the remainder. Clone size and the V and J calls come from that table; the DNA yielded D and trimming. The sample includes about 340,000 clones, with less than 9.5% observed a single time. The biggest ten clones account for around 0.45% of the sample.

The chain links TRBV6-1 with TRBJ1-2, with the D gene not confidently named. Sequenced sample: central memory CD4+ T cells from blood. This receptor was obtained from a woman aged 18-29 years in good health. The nucleotide sequence reads as follows: TGTGCCAGCAGTGAAGCGCTCGGTTGGATTTACACCTTC. This gives the protein CASSEALGWIYTF.